Below, 18 T cell receptor beta chains from the same sample are listed, as sequenced in a study of blood T cell repertoires in COVID-19. The repertoire was sequenced with immunoSEQ multiplex PCR; TCRdb's copy has only in-frame clones and lacks some. The sample includes roughly 250,000 clones, about 86% seen only once; the top ten take approximately 4.4%. The sample comprised peripheral blood. The origin of the receptors is a man over 45 with active or convalescent COVID-19.

The chain recombines TRBV11-2 with TRBJ2-2; 11 bases are a match to TRBD1. The CDR3 is 18 amino acids. The V and J ends lost 5 bases and 7 bases, in that order; junction bases with no gene match: 15. Germline CDR1 SGHAT, CDR2 FQNNGV. For the CDR3, the DNA is TGTGCCAGCAGCCGAAGGCCCGGGACAGGGGGTTTCGGCGGGGAGCTGTTTTTT. Translation: CASSRRPGTGGFGGELFF.

The V and J genes are TRBV3-1 (or the pseudogene TRBV3-2) and TRBJ1-4; D gene uncertain. Germline CDR1 and CDR2: LGHDT and YNNKEL (reference sequence). The CDR3 sequence is 14 residues long. Between the trimmed V and J ends, which lost 4 bases and 7 bases, there was a span of 13 bases. In DNA, the CDR3 is TGTGCCAGCAGCCGTGCGGGCACTCCTGAAAAACTGTTTTTT. Amino acid sequence: CASSRAGTPEKLFF.

The chain uses TRBV10-1 and TRBJ1-1; D gene ambiguous. Germline loops: CDR1 WNHNN, CDR2 SYGVQD (reference sequence). This CDR3 is 11 amino acids long. Trimming removed 4 bases at V and 7 bases at J, with 7 bases between. This CDR3 is CASSVELEAFF. The CDR3, as DNA: TGCGCCAGCAGTGTAGAGCTTGAAGCTTTCTTT.

The chain has TRBV30 and TRBJ1-1, with D unclear. V was pared by 0 bases and J by 2 bases, with 10 bases between. Germline CDR1 GTSNPN, CDR2 SVGIG (reference sequence). This CDR3 is built from 14 residues. The CDR3 region is CAWSVTGTNTEAFF. The DNA for the CDR3 is TGTGCCTGGAGTGTAACGGGAACCAACACTGAAGCTTTCTTT.

This clone has only one observation. This chain uses TRBV19 with TRBJ1-2; D gene ambiguous. The V gene's germline CDR1 is LNHDA and CDR2 SQIVND (reference sequence). Trimming stripped 5 bases from V and 4 bases from J, with 17 bases between. The CDR3 spans 15 residues. The CDR3 loop reads CASSPNSGVIYGYTF. In nucleotides, the CDR3 is TGTGCCAGTAGTCCCAATTCCGGGGTGATCTATGGCTACACCTTC. Supplemented by reference TRBV19 and TRBJ1-2, the full variable domain reads DGGITQSPKYLFRKEGQNVTLSCEQNLNHDAMYWYRQDPGQGLRLIYYSQIVNDFQKGDIAEGYSVSREKKESFPLTVTSAQKNPTAFYLCASSPNSGVIYGYTFGSGTRLTVV.

The CDR3: CATSDPNRGDNQPQHF. The CDR3 DNA reads TGTGCCACCAGTGACCCAAACAGGGGGGACAATCAGCCCCAGCATTTT. The chain recombines TRBV24-1 with TRBJ1-5, with 8 bases aligning to TRBD1. The junction had 7 bases not matched to a gene; V was cut back by 4 bases and J by 3 bases. This CDR3 region has 16 residues. Germline CDR1 reads KGHDR; CDR2 reads SFDVKD.

The genes are TRBV2 and TRBJ2-7; 9 bases are a match to TRBD1. V was pared by 4 bases and J by 2 bases, with 24 bases of the junction left unmatched. This CDR3 contains 21 residues. CDR1 is SNHLY, CDR2 FYNNEI, per germline. CDR3 DNA: TGTGCCAGCAGTGGCCGGGCCATCCCCAGGAGACCCGGGACAGGGACCTACGAGCAGTACTTC. This encodes CASSGRAIPRRPGTGTYEQYF.

As regards this clone: The junction shows a germline mismatch at one end, possibly a read error. The chain is built from TRBV4-3 and TRBJ2-5; 11 bases fit TRBD2. There are 17 residues in the CDR3. Germline CDR1 and CDR2: LGHNA and YSLEER. The DNA for the CDR3 is TGCGCCAGCAGCCAAGATTTAACTAGCGGGGGCCAAGGGACCCAGTACTTC. Translating it yields CASSQDLTSGGQGTQYF.

The CDR3: CASSHGRDTEAFF. The CDR3, as DNA: TGTGCCAGCAGCCATGGCAGGGACACTGAAGCTTTCTTT. The chain uses TRBV3-1 (or the pseudogene TRBV3-2) and TRBJ1-1, with D maybe TRBD1 (5 bases). Between the trimmed V and J ends, which lost 3 bases and 3 bases, there was a span of 8 bases. CDR3 size: 13 residues. Germline CDR1 LGHDT, CDR2 YNNKEL (reference sequence).

The V gene is TRBV10-2, the J gene TRBJ1-3; TRBD1 is a possible D gene (5 bases). Per the germline V gene, CDR1 is WSHSY and CDR2 is SAAADI. The V gene lost 8 bases and the J gene lost 8 bases, with 22 bases spanning the gap. There are 15 residues in the CDR3. The CDR3: CASRRGRDPGDTIYF. Here the CDR3 DNA reads TGCGCCAGCCGAAGGGGTCGTGATCCGGGGGACACCATATATTTT.

This clone came up once. The CDR3: CASMQDREGPQHF. As DNA, the CDR3 is TGTGCCAGCATGCAGGACAGGGAGGGGCCCCAGCATTTT. This chain joins TRBV6-5 and TRBJ1-5, with 8 positions matching TRBD1. The J segment lost 9 bases and the V segment lost 7 bases, leaving 8 bases of the junction unmatched. CDR1 is MNHEY, CDR2 SVGAGI, per germline. This CDR3 has 13 residues.

The chain combines TRBV6-5 with TRBJ2-7; 10 nucleotides align to TRBD1. In germline, CDR1 is MNHEY, CDR2 SVGAGI. CDR3 length: 13 amino acids. CDR3 bases: TGTGTCGTGGGGGACAGGGGAACCCACGAGCAGTACTTC. It specifies CVVGDRGTHEQYF.

This chain links TRBV3-1 (or the pseudogene TRBV3-2) with TRBJ1-1; D is unclear. The CDR3 consists of 14 residues. V lost 4 bases to trimming and J lost 5 bases, with 14 bases between them. The germline V gene encodes CDR1 LGHDT and CDR2 YNNKEL (reference sequence). The CDR3 loop is CASSPGRGGTEAFF. The CDR3 coding sequence is TGTGCCAGCAGCCCAGGCAGAGGAGGGACTGAAGCTTTCTTT.

The V call is TRBV28, the J call TRBJ1-4, with 7 bases identical to TRBD1. The CDR3 has 14 amino acids. In germline, CDR1 is MDHEN, CDR2 SYDVKM. Losses at the gene ends were 3 bases for V and 8 bases for J; bases not matched to a gene: 6. This CDR3 is CASSFTGENEKLFF. The CDR3 DNA reads as TGTGCCAGCAGTTTTACAGGGGAGAACGAAAAACTGTTTTTT.

J is TRBJ1-2 and V is TRBV6-5; the match to TRBD1 covers 7 bases. The length of the CDR3 is 14 residues. Germline values: CDR1 MNHEY, CDR2 SVGAGI. The ends lost 4 bases at V and 8 bases at J; junction bases unmatched: 10. CDR3 region: CASSSYTGVAGYTF. Written as DNA, the CDR3 is TGTGCCAGCAGTTCATATACAGGGGTTGCGGGCTACACCTTC.

This chain uses TRBV10-3 with TRBJ1-6, with 7 bases matching TRBD1. CDR1 ENHRY and CDR2 SYGVKD come from the germline V gene. J lost 8 bases, V lost 6 bases, and 16 bases had no gene match. The CDR3 length is 17 residues. The CDR3 sequence: CAISPTGAGVRDSPLHF. Here the CDR3 DNA reads TGTGCCATCAGCCCAACAGGGGCGGGCGTTAGGGATTCACCCCTCCACTTT.

There are a few counts of this clone. The chain employs TRBV5-1 and TRBJ1-1; D may be TRBD1 (6 bases). The V and J ends lost 4 bases and 3 bases respectively, with 13 bases between them. The CDR3 is made up of 14 amino acids. Germline assignment: CDR1 SGHRS and CDR2 YFSETQ. CDR3 loop: CASSSHRVDTEAFF. The CDR3 DNA is TGCGCCAGCAGCAGTCACAGGGTAGACACTGAAGCTTTCTTT.

The chain uses TRBV5-1 and TRBJ2-3, with D perhaps matching TRBD1 (5 bases). Germline-derived CDR1 and CDR2 are SGHRS and YFSETQ. V shed 4 bases and J shed 1 base, with 13 bases lying between them. The CDR3 has 15 amino acids. The DNA for the CDR3 is TGCGCCAGCAGCCTGGGGCTTTTTGGCACAGATACGCAGTATTTT. Residues: CASSLGLFGTDTQYF.